These T cell receptor beta chains were read from a single sample in a study of blood T cells in healthy people across ages. TCRdb recomputed calls from the 5' RACE reads with MiXCR, one row per CDR3 protein. Among 650,000 to 1,000,000 distinct CDR3 sequences listed, roughly 35% were seen once. The sample consisted of blood. The source of these receptors is a man between 18 and 35 years old in good health. Both conserved end residues are part of each CDR3. D genes are given only for firm matches. Clone size is stated in some rows and not others, as once, few, many or a class when expanded.

-	-	TRBV12-3/TRBV12-4	TRBJ2-6	CASSFGGTNVLTF	TGTGCCAGCAGTTTTGGGGGGACCAACGTCCTGACTTTC
-	-	TRBV20-1	TRBJ2-1	CSASESSSHNEQFF	TGCAGTGCTAGCGAGTCTAGCTCCCACAATGAACAGTTCTTC
-	-	TRBV4-3	TRBJ1-4	CASNQVLRDGEDEKLFF	TGCGCCAGCAACCAAGTTTTGAGGGACGGCGAAGATGAAAAACTGTTTTTT
-	TRBD2	TRBV6-1	TRBJ2-1	CASRMGLAGAGEQFF	TGTGCCAGCAGGATGGGACTAGCGGGGGCGGGGGAGCAGTTCTTC
-	TRBD2	TRBV4-1	TRBJ2-5	CASSQIGLVQETQYF	TGCGCCAGCAGCCAGATCGGACTAGTGCAAGAGACCCAGTACTTC
few	-	TRBV4-1	TRBJ2-7	CASSQDWPGSSYEQYF	TGCGCCAGCAGCCAAGACTGGCCAGGCAGCTCCTACGAGCAGTACTTC
-	TRBD1	TRBV4-2	TRBJ1-4	CASSLSPGTGREKLFF	TGTGCCAGCAGCCTGTCCCCCGGGACAGGTCGCGAAAAACTGTTTTTT
-	-	TRBV11-1	TRBJ1-1	CASSLVLGGTEAFF	TGTGCCAGCAGCTTAGTCCTGGGGGGGACTGAAGCTTTCTTT
few	-	TRBV2	TRBJ2-7	CASSEAGGGYEQYF	TGTGCCAGCAGTGAAGCCGGAGGGGGCTACGAGCAGTACTTC
-	-	TRBV5-1	TRBJ2-3	CASTLSGGGTDTQYF	TGCGCCAGCACCCTGAGTGGAGGGGGGACAGATACGCAGTATTTT
-	TRBD1	TRBV12-3/TRBV12-4	TRBJ2-7	CASGPGQGFSYEQYF	TGTGCCAGCGGTCCGGGACAGGGTTTCTCCTACGAGCAGTACTTC
many	TRBD1	TRBV9	TRBJ1-2	CASSLGTVPNYGYTF	TGTGCCAGCAGCCTCGGGACAGTCCCTAACTATGGCTACACCTTC
many	-	TRBV7-9	TRBJ1-2	CASSLRTEFGGYTF	TGTGCCAGCAGCTTAAGGACAGAGTTCGGTGGCTACACCTTC
few	-	TRBV7-2	TRBJ1-2	CASSLGQLYTF	TGTGCCAGCAGCTTAGGGCAGCTCTACACCTTC
few	-	TRBV20-1	TRBJ2-3	CSARDPSTGEDTQYF	TGCAGTGCTAGAGATCCTTCAACGGGGGAAGATACGCAGTATTTT
many	-	TRBV20-1	TRBJ2-1	CSARRPNEQFF	TGCAGTGCTAGGCGCCCCAATGAGCAGTTCTTC
-	-	TRBV20-1	TRBJ1-5	CSAIDGSYSNQPQHF	TGCAGTGCCATTGACGGATCGTATAGCAATCAGCCCCAGCATTTT
-	-	TRBV11-2	TRBJ2-3	CASSLGGLRGTDTQYF	TGTGCCAGCAGCTTAGGAGGGCTTAGGGGCACAGATACGCAGTATTTT
-	TRBD1	TRBV2	TRBJ1-6	CASNERGTGGGSPLHF	TGTGCCAGCAATGAAAGAGGGACAGGGGGAGGTTCACCCCTCCACTTT
-	-	TRBV29-1	TRBJ2-3	CSVGEVSSDTQYF	TGCAGCGTTGGGGAGGTGTCCTCAGATACGCAGTATTTT
-	-	TRBV7-2	TRBJ1-2	CASRPGTERKGYTF	TGTGCCAGCAGACCAGGGACGGAGCGAAAGGGCTACACCTTC
many	TRBD1	TRBV29-1	TRBJ2-5	CSVVGQGLETQYF	TGCAGCGTTGTAGGACAGGGGTTAGAGACCCAGTACTTC
-	-	TRBV6-1	TRBJ1-5	CASGQNDQPQHF	TGTGCCAGTGGACAGAATGATCAGCCCCAGCATTTT
-	-	TRBV19	TRBJ1-4	CASRWTASENEKLFF	TGTGCCAGTAGATGGACCGCCTCTGAGAATGAAAAACTGTTTTTT
many	-	TRBV11-2	TRBJ2-3	CASSLRTGADTQYF	TGTGCCAGCAGCTTAAGGACGGGGGCAGATACGCAGTATTTT
-	TRBD2	TRBV4-1	TRBJ2-2	CASSPNAGGSGELFF	TGCGCCAGCAGCCCCAATGCGGGAGGTTCCGGGGAGCTGTTTTTT
many	-	TRBV6-2/TRBV6-3	TRBJ2-1	CASSRMTANEQFF	TGTGCCAGCAGTAGGATGACAGCGAATGAGCAGTTCTTC
-	-	TRBV6-5	TRBJ2-1	CASSRNVPEGEQFF	TGTGCCAGCAGCCGAAACGTCCCCGAGGGTGAGCAGTTCTTC
-	TRBD1	TRBV29-1	TRBJ2-3	CSVEQYWDRTTDAQYF	TGCAGCGTTGAACAATATTGGGACAGGACCACAGATGCGCAGTATTTT
few	-	TRBV6-1	TRBJ2-6	CASSRDSLLLSGANVLTF	TGTGCCAGCAGTCGCGACAGTCTCCTACTCTCTGGGGCCAACGTCCTGACTTTC
-	-	TRBV28	TRBJ2-7	CASSGSERHPGEQYF	TGTGCCAGCAGTGGGAGCGAGCGGCACCCTGGCGAGCAGTACTTC
-	-	TRBV25-1	TRBJ2-7	CASSGSSLYEQYF	TGTGCCAGCAGTGGCAGTTCCCTCTACGAGCAGTACTTC
few	-	TRBV10-3	TRBJ1-1	CAISGTSNTEAFF	TGTGCCATCAGTGGGACATCGAACACTGAAGCTTTCTTT
-	-	TRBV20-1	TRBJ1-1	CSAPRVLNTEAFF	TGCAGTGCTCCCAGGGTCCTGAACACTGAAGCTTTCTTT
few	TRBD2	TRBV7-2	TRBJ2-3	CASSSKRGGTDTQYF	TGTGCCAGCAGCTCCAAGCGGGGGGGCACAGATACGCAGTATTTT
-	-	TRBV20-1	TRBJ2-7	CSARDAARYNEQYF	TGCAGTGCTAGAGATGCAGCCAGGTACAACGAGCAGTACTTC
-	-	TRBV19	TRBJ1-5	CASQGWGAGQPQHF	TGTGCCAGCCAGGGGTGGGGGGCAGGTCAGCCCCAGCATTTT
few	-	TRBV25-1	TRBJ2-3	CASRGAETDTQYF	TGTGCCAGCAGGGGGGCAGAAACAGATACGCAGTATTTT
few	TRBD1	TRBV7-2	TRBJ2-7	CASSYQQGSAYEQYF	TGTGCCAGCAGCTACCAACAGGGGAGCGCCTACGAGCAGTACTTC
-	-	TRBV4-1	TRBJ2-1	CASSQDNRPDSYNEQFF	TGCGCCAGCAGCCAAGATAACAGGCCGGACTCCTACAATGAGCAGTTCTTC
-	-	TRBV25-1	TRBJ2-1	CASRLAGSSYNEQFF	TGTGCCAGCAGACTAGCAGGGAGCTCCTACAATGAGCAGTTCTTC
-	-	TRBV15	TRBJ1-2	CATSSSQVSGGYTF	TGTGCCACCAGCAGTAGCCAAGTCTCCGGTGGCTACACCTTC